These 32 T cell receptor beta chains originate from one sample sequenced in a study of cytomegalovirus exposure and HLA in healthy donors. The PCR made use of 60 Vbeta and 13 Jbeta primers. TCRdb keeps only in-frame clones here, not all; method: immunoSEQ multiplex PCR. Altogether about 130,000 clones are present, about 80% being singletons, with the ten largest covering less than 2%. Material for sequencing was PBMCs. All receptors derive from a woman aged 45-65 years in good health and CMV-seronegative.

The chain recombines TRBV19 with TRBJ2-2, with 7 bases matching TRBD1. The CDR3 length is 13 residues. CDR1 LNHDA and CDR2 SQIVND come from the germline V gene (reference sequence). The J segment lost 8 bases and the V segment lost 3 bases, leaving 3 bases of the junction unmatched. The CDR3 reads CASSIDRAGELFF. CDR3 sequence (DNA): TGTGCCAGTAGTATCGACAGGGCTGGGGAGCTGTTTTTT.

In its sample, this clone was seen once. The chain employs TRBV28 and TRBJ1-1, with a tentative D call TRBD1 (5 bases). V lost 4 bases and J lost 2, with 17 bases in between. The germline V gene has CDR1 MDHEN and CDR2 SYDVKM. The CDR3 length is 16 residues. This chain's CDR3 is CASSYWPLTVNTEAFF. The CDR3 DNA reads TGTGCCAGCAGTTACTGGCCGCTGACAGTTAACACTGAAGCTTTCTTT.

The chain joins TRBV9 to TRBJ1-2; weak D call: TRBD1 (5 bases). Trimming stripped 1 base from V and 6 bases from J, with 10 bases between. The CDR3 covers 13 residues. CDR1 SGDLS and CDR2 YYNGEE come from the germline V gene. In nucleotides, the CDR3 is TGTGCCAGCAGCGTACCGTCCAGGGATGGCTACACCTTC. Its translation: CASSVPSRDGYTF.

The CDR3 loop is CAWSGEAGSSYNEQFF. CDR3 nucleotide sequence: TGTGCCTGGAGTGGGGAAGCTGGGAGCTCCTACAATGAGCAGTTCTTC. The chain couples TRBV30 to TRBJ2-1, with a possible D match to TRBD2 (5 bases). With 1 base removed from V and 0 bases from J, the gap between germline ends came to 13 bases. The germline V gene encodes CDR1 GTSNPN and CDR2 SVGIG (reference sequence). The CDR3 covers 16 residues.

CDR3 amino acids: CASSPNARLRQPQHF. The CDR3 DNA reads TGTGCCAGTAGTCCCAACGCTAGGTTACGGCAGCCCCAGCATTTT. This sequence joins TRBV19 and TRBJ1-5, with D uncertain. The CDR3 is made up of 15 amino acids. Germline V CDR1 and CDR2: LNHDA, SQIVND (reference sequence). Trimming removed 5 bases at V and 7 bases at J, with 18 bases between.

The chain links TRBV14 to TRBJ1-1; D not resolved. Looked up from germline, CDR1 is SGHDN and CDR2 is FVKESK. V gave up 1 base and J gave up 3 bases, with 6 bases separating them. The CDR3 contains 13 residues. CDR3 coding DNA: TGTGCCAGCAGCCAAGGGAGAGACACTGAAGCTTTCTTT. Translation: CASSQGRDTEAFF. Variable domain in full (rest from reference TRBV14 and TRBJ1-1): EAGVTQFPSHSVIEKGQTVTLRCDPISGHDNLYWYRRVMGKEIKFLLHFVKESKQDESGMPNNRFLAERTGGTYSTLKVQPAELEDSGVYFCASSQGRDTEAFFGQGTRLTVV.

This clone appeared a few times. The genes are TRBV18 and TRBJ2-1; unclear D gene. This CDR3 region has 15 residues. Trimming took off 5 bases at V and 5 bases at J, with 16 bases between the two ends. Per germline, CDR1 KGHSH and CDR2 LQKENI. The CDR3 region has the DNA TGTGCCAGCTCAACGACACTTGTAGTGGACAATGAGCAGTTCTTC. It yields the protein CASSTTLVVDNEQFF.

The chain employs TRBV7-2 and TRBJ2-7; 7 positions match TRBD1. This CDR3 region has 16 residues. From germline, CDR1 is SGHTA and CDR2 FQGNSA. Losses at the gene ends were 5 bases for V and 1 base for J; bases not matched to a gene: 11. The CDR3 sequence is CASSAMTGRGSYEQYF. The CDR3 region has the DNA TGTGCCAGCAGCGCAATGACAGGGAGAGGTTCCTACGAGCAGTACTTC.

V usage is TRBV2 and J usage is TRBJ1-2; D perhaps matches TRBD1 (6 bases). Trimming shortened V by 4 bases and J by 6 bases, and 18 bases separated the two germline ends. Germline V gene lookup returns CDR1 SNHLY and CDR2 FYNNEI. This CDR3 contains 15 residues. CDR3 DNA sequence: TGTGCCAGCAGTGGTCGGACAGAATCGGTCCATGGCTACACCTTC. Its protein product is CASSGRTESVHGYTF.

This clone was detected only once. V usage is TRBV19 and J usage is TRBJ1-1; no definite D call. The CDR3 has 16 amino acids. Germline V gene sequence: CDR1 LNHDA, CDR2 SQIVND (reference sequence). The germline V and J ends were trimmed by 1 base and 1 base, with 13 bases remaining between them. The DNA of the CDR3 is TGTGCCAGTAGTATAGCTGGAGGGCTCAGGAACACTGAAGCTTTCTTT. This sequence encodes CASSIAGGLRNTEAFF.

CDR3 protein: CAIRTDLNQPQHF. CDR3 DNA: TGTGCCATTCGGACAGATTTAAATCAGCCCCAGCATTTT. The chain uses TRBV10-3 and TRBJ1-5; TRBD1 might be the D (6 bases). Germline CDR1 ENHRY, CDR2 SYGVKD. CDR3 size: 13 residues. Trimming took 9 bases from V and 4 from J, leaving 13 bases between them.

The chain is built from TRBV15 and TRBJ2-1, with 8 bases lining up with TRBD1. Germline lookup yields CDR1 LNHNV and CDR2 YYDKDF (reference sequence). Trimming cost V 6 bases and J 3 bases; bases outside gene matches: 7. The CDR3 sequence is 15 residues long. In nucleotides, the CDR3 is TGTGCCACCAGAGCCGAGGACAGGGACTACAATGAGCAGTTCTTC. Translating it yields CATRAEDRDYNEQFF.

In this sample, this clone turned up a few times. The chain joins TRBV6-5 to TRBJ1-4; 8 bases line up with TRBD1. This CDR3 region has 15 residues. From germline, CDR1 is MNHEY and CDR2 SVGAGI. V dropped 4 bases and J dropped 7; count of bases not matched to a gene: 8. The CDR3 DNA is TGTGCCAGCAGTTCCCTACAGGGGGGTAGTGAAAAACTGTTTTTT. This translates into CASSSLQGGSEKLFF.

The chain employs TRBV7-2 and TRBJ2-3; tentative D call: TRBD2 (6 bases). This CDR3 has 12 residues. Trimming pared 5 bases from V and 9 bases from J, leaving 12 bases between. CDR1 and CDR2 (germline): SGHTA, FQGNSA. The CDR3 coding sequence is TGTGCCAGCAGCCCCCCGCGGGAAACGCAGTATTTT. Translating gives CASSPPRETQYF. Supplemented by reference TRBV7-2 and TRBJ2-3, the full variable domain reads GAGVSQSPSNKVTEKGKDVELRCDPISGHTALYWYRQSLGQGLEFLIYFQGNSAPDKSGLPSDRFSAERTGGSVSTLTIQRTQQEDSAVYLCASSPPRETQYFGPGTRLTVL.

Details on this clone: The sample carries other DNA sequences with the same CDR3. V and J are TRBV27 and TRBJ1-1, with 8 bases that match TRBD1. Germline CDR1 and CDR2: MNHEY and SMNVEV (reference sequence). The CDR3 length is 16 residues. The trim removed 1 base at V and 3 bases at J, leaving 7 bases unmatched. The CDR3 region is CASSLFGRGPDTEAFF. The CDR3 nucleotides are TGTGCCAGCAGTTTATTCGGCAGGGGGCCAGACACTGAAGCTTTCTTT.

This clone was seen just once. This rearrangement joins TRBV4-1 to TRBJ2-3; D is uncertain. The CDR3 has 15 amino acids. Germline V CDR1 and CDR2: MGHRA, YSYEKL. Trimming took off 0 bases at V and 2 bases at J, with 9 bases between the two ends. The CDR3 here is CASSQDPRSTDTQYF. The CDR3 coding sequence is TGCGCCAGCAGCCAAGATCCCCGTTCCACAGATACGCAGTATTTT.

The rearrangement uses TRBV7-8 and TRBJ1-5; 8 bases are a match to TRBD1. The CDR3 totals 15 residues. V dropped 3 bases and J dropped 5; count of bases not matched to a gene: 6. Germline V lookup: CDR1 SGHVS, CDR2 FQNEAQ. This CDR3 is CASSLTGATDQPQHF. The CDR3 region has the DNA TGTGCCAGCAGCTTGACAGGGGCTACGGATCAGCCCCAGCATTTT.

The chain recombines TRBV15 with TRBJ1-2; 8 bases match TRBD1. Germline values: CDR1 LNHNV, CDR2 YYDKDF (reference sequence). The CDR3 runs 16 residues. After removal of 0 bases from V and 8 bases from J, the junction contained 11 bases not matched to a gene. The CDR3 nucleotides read TGTGCCACCAGCAGAGATCTTCGGACAGGGATCTGGGGCTACACCTTC. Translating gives CATSRDLRTGIWGYTF.

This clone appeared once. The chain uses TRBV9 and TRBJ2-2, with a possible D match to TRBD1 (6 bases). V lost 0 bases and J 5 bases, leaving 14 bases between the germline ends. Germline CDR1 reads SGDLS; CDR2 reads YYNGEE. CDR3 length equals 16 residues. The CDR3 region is CASSVVGDTGTGELFF. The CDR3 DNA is TGTGCCAGCAGCGTAGTCGGGGACACGGGTACCGGGGAGCTGTTTTTT.

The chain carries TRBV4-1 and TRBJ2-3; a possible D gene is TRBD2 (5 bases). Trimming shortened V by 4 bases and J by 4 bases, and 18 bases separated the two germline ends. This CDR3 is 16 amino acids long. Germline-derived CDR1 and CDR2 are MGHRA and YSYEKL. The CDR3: CASSLVGEKLADTQYF. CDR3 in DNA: TGCGCCAGCAGCCTGGTGGGAGAGAAACTCGCAGATACGCAGTATTTT.

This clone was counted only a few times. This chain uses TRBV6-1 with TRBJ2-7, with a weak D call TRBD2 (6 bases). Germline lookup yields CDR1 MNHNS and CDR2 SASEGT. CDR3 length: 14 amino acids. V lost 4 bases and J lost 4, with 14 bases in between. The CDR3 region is CASSVVAGLYEQYV. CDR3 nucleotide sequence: TGTGCCAGCAGTGTAGTTGCGGGATTATACGAGCAGTACGTC.

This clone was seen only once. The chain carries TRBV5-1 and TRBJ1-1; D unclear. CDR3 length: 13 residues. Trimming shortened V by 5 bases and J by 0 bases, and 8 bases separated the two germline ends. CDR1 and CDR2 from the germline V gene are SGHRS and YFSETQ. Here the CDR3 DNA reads TGCGCCAGCAGACAGACCTTGAACACTGAAGCTTTCTTT. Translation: CASRQTLNTEAFF.

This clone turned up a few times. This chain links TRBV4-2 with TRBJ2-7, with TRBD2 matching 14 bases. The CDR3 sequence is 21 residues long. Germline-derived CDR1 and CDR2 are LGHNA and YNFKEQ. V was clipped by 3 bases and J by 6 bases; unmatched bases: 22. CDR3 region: CASSQGVRPGLAGVHRGEQYF. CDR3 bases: TGTGCCAGCAGCCAGGGAGTCAGACCGGGACTAGCGGGAGTCCATCGCGGCGAGCAGTACTTC.

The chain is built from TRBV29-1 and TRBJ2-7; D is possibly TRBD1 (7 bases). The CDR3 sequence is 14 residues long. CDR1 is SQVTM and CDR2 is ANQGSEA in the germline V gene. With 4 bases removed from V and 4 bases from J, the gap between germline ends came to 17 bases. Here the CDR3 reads CSVGGRTGLYEQYF. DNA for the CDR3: TGCAGCGTTGGGGGTCGGACAGGACTATACGAGCAGTACTTC.

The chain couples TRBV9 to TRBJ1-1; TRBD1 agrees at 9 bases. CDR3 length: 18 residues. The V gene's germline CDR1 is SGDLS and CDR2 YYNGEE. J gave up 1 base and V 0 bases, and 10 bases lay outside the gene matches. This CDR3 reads CASSVAPVRTGENTEAFF. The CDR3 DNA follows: TGTGCCAGCAGCGTAGCCCCCGTAAGGACAGGGGAGAACACTGAAGCTTTCTTT.

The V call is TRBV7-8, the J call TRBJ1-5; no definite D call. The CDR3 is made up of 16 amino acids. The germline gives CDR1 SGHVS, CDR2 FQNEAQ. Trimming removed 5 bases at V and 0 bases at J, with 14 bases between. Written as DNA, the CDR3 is TGTGCCAGCAGCGCAAGCCGCTGGTCTAGCAATCAGCCCCAGCATTTT. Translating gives CASSASRWSSNQPQHF.

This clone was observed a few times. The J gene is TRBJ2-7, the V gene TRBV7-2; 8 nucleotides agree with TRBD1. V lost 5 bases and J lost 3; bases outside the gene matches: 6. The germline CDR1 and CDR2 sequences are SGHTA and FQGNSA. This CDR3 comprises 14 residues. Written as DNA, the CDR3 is TGTGCCAGCAGCAAACAGGGGGGCAGCTACGAGCAGTACGTC. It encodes CASSKQGGSYEQYV.

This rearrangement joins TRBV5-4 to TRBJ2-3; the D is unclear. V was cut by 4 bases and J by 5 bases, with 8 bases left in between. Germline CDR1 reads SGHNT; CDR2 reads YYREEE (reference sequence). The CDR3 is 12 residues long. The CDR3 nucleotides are TGTGCCAGCAGCCCCGCACTAGATACGCAGTATTTT. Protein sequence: CASSPALDTQYF.

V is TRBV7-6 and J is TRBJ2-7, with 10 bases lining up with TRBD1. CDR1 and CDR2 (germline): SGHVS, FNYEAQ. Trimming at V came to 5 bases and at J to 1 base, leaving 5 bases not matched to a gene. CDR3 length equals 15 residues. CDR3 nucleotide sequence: TGTGCCAGCAGCCTTAGGGGACAGGGGTCCTACGAGCAGTACTTC. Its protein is CASSLRGQGSYEQYF.

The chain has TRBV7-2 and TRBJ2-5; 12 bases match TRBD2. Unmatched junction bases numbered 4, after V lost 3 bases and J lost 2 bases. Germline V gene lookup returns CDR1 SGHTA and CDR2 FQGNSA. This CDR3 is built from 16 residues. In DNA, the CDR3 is TGTGCCAGCAGCTTCCGGCTAGCGGGAGGGCAAGAGACCCAGTACTTC. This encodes CASSFRLAGGQETQYF.

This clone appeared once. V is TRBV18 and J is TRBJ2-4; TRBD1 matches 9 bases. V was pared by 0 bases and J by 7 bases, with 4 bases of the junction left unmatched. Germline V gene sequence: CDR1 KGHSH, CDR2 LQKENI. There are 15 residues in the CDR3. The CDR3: CASSPPGTGINIQYF. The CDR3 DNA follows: TGTGCCAGCTCACCACCCGGGACAGGGATTAACATTCAGTACTTC.

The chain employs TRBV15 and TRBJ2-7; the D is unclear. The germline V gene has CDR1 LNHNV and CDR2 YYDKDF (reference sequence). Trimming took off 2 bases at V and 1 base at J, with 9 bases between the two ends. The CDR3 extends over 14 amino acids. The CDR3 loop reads CATSRRGDSYEQYF. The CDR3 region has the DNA TGTGCCACCAGCAGAAGAGGAGATTCCTACGAGCAGTACTTC.